Detailed here is one T cell receptor beta chain. Its antigen is not yet known. One base away there is no much larger clone; base qualities are not given. Blood samples were collected up to 4 times in the first month after transplant and then at least monthly when available. The library was generated by the immunoSEQ multiplex PCR assay. Adaptive Biotechnologies carried out high-throughput TCR-beta CDR3 sequencing of genomic DNA for most patients. In the paper's pipeline: TCR sequencing data for 15 to 20 patients were retrieved from Adaptive's ImmunoSEQ software; a few other patients were processed with MiXCR and VDJtools. CDR3 nucleotide sequences shared by donor and recipient were removed because the origin of these sequences could not be assigned. Alloreactive clones required at least 2-fold expansion over unstimulated cells and minimum CFSE-low frequency of 0.002% (template counts) or 0.001% (read counts). A clone was considered mappable if detected in the sequenced pre-transplant spleen, lymph node, or MLR CFSE-low populations of the donor or recipient. Cumulative frequency of alloreactive clones was calculated as a percentage of all sequences weighted by copy number. This is the immuneACCESS table as TCRdb keeps it, with only in-frame sequences that have V and J called. A part of the clones is gone; compared with another copy, unresolved V genes explain less than half, and the rest is unexplained. The V and J calls and the clone size are those of that table, but D and trimming were determined from the DNA. The sample table contains tens of thousands of clones; only one count was recorded for over 85% of them. Clones ranked in the top ten supply about 0.8% of the sample.

This sample stems from a study of graft-versus-host responses after intestinal transplantation (dated by TCRdb to the early 2020s). Regarding the study in general: Recipients received multivisceral, liver-intestinal, or isolated intestinal transplants. Anti-thymocyte globulin induction was given to all recipients, followed by maintenance tacrolimus and steroids for about 3 years. After intestinal transplantation, graft-versus-host and host-versus-graft alloreactive T cell clones in the graft, circulation and bone marrow were tracked using bulk TCR-beta CDR3 sequencing. Alloreactive clones were identified by sequencing pre-transplant mixed lymphocyte reaction products and comparing these products with unstimulated pre-transplant donor and recipient T cells. Of the roughly 24 intestinal transplant recipients enrolled in the cohort, one of whom was a retransplant, a few patients without pretransplant specimens were excluded. A peak of at least 4% donor T cells among recipient peripheral blood mononuclear cells was the definition used for donor T cell macrochimerism. Samples from a few later patients were sequenced in-house on an Illumina MiSeq with MiXCR processing rather than by the commercial service.

Broader findings and caveats from the paper: The relatively low number and heterogeneity of intestinal transplant patients limited the conclusions. GvH clones turned up in recipient bone marrow, with some appearing earlier in ileal mucosa or blood, a pattern consistent with an intestinal mucosal origin. In patients with donor T cell macrochimerism, the allografts had high GvH to HvG T cell clonal ratios. Peak levels of circulating GvH clones were associated with declines in HvG clones early after transplant.

The CDR3 has 22 amino acids, counting the end cysteine and phenylalanine. Only the CDR3 portion is preserved as DNA: 66 bases, with reading frame beginning at the first base. V is cut by 2 bases and J by 6 bases, and the space between the germline ends is 35 bases. Sequences LGHNA (CDR1) and YNFKEQ (CDR2) are obtained from the germline V gene. The receptor was derived from a human patient who received an intestinal transplant, so some T cells may come from the graft donor. Recombination joined TRBV4-2 with TRBJ2-1, with a weak D call of TRBD2 (5 bases match). The source material was PBMCs, sampled 16 days after intestinal transplant. CDR3 reads: CASSQTRPVGGGPAVPRNEQFF. The bases are TGTGCCAGCAGCCAAACGCGACCCGTCGGCGGTGGTCCAGCGGTTCCCCGCAATGAGCAGTTCTTC.